This is a list of T cell receptor beta chains from one sample in a study of Tregs in tolerant kidney transplant recipients. Assay used: immunoSEQ multiplex PCR; TCRdb lists only in-frame clones, some missing. Of roughly 68,000 clones in the sample, over 80% were seen once. Sequencing was performed on CD4+ T cells from blood. The receptors derive from a human donor in good health. The CDR3 runs from the conserved cysteine through the conserved F or W.

TRBV6-6	TRBJ1-4	CASSPQAFNEKLFF
TRBV14	TRBJ2-7	CASSQDYEQYF
TRBV10-3	TRBJ2-6	CAIRGAEANVLTF
TRBV4-2	TRBJ2-7	CASSHSDGLRGPEQYF
TRBV10-3	TRBJ1-3	CAIRTGTGNTIYF
TRBV9	TRBJ2-3	CASSVGRTSALGTQYF
TRBV5-1	TRBJ2-1	CASSHRVHNEQFF
TRBV15	TRBJ1-6	CATSRDNRTPNSPLHF
TRBV4-1	TRBJ2-4	CASSRGATSLTKNIQYF
TRBV7-9	TRBJ1-1	CASSSRTADLEAFF
TRBV20-1	TRBJ1-1	CSARDLLKAFF
TRBV10-1	TRBJ2-6	CASLRIQGKDSHHSGANVLTF
TRBV18	TRBJ2-7	CASSPFRGGSTYEQYF
TRBV2	TRBJ2-7	CASSGNLVALESYEQYF
TRBV25-1	TRBJ1-3	CASSDGGEWYSGNTIYF
TRBV27	TRBJ2-5	CASRGLAGGQETQYF
TRBV7-9	TRBJ1-2	CASSRIQDANYGYTF
TRBV9	TRBJ2-1	CASSRTNPASSEQFF
TRBV19	TRBJ1-5	CASSLQGRGNQPQHF
TRBV27	TRBJ2-6	CASRDRISGANVLTF
TRBV18	TRBJ1-5	CASSSQGEGNQPQHF
TRBV2	TRBJ2-3	CASSDREPDTQYF
TRBV7-2	TRBJ2-1	CASSFSDGRADTEQFF
TRBV14	TRBJ2-3	CASSPSSGGAFDTQYF
TRBV6-5	TRBJ1-5	CASSYRTPRGVPQHF
TRBV7-2	TRBJ2-7	CASSLDRAAGEQYF
TRBV7-2	TRBJ2-7	CASSLERGRLYEQYF
TRBV19	TRBJ2-3	CASKGGHPSGSETQYF
TRBV6-6	TRBJ2-7	CASSYSPLQYSPPYF
TRBV7-3	TRBJ2-5	CASSPGLARGEETQYF
TRBV27	TRBJ1-6	CASSLFLGGLNSPLHF
TRBV7-2	TRBJ2-1	CASSGWDYNEQFF
TRBV18	TRBJ2-6	CASSPSTGPGANVLTF
TRBV6-5	TRBJ2-2	CASRRSGELFF
TRBV28	TRBJ2-5	CASSPSLAGGQETQYF
TRBV5-1	TRBJ1-1	CASSPVLPGNTEAFF
TRBV29-1	TRBJ2-5	CSVTGTGGETQYF
TRBV10-3	TRBJ1-1	CAITGTANTEAFF
TRBV11-3	TRBJ2-1	CASSSAGGRHNEQFF
TRBV7-6	TRBJ1-3	CASSFGNTIYF
TRBV5-1	TRBJ2-5	CASSTSGAQETQYF
TRBV7-9	TRBJ1-1	CASSLGRNTEAFF
TRBV18	TRBJ2-3	CASSPDTVEDTQYF
TRBV21-1	TRBJ2-7	CASSNTSLDSYF